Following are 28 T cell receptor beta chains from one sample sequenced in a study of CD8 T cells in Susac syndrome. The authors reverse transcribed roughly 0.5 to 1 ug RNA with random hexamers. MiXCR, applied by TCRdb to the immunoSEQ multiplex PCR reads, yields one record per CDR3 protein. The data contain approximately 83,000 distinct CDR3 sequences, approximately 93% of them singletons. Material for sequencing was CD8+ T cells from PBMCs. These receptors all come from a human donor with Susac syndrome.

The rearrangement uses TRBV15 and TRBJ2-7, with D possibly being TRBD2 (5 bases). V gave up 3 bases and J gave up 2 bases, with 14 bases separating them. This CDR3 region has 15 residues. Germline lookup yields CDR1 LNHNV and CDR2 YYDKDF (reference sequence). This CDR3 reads CATSRTPQEAYEQYF. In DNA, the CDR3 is TGTGCCACCAGCAGGACACCCCAGGAGGCCTACGAGCAGTACTTC.

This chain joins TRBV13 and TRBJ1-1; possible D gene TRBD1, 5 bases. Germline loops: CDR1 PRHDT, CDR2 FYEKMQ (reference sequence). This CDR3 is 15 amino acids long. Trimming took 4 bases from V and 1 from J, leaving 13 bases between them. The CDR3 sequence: CASSSDSLGNTEAFF. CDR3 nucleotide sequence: TGTGCCAGCAGCTCAGACAGCTTAGGGAACACTGAAGCTTTCTTT.

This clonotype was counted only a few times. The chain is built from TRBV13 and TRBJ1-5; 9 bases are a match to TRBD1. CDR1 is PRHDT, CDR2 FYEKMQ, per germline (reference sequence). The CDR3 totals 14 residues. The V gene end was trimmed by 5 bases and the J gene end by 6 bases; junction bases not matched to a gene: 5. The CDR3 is CASSPRTGVQPQHF. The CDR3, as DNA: TGTGCCAGCAGCCCCCGGACAGGGGTTCAGCCCCAGCATTTT.

The CDR3 sequence is CASSPPTGELFF. The CDR3 DNA is TGTGCCAGCAGTCCCCCCACCGGGGAGCTGTTTTTT. The rearrangement links TRBV28 to TRBJ2-2; D call uncertain. The V gene lost 5 bases and the J gene lost 4 bases, with 5 bases spanning the gap. The CDR3 totals 12 residues. CDR1 and CDR2 from the germline V gene are MDHEN and SYDVKM.

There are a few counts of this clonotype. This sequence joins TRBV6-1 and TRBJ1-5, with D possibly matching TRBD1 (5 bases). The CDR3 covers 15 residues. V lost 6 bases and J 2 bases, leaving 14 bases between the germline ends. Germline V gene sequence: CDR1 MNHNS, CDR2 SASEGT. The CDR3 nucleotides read TGTGCCAGCAGGGGGACGGGGTCGGGCAATCAGCCCCAGCATTTT. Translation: CASRGTGSGNQPQHF.

The CDR3 here is CSAPSETDYNEQFF. Here the CDR3 DNA reads TGCAGTGCCCCTAGCGAGACCGACTACAATGAGCAGTTCTTC. J is TRBJ2-1 and V is TRBV20-1; weak D call: TRBD2 (6 bases). CDR3 length: 14 amino acids. Germline V gene lookup returns CDR1 DFQATT and CDR2 SNEGSKA (reference sequence). V dropped 6 bases and J dropped 3 bases, with 15 bases sitting between them.

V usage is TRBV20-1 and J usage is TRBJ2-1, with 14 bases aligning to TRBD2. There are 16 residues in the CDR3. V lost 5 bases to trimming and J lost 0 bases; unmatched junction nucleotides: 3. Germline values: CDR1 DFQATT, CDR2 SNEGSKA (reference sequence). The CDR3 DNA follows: TGCAGTGCTTCCGGGACTAGCGGGAGCTCCTACAATGAGCAGTTCTTC. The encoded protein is CSASGTSGSSYNEQFF.

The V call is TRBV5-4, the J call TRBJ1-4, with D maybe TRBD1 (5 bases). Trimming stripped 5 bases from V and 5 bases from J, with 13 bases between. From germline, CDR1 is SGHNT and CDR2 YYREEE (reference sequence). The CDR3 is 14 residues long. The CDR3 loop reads CASSWDLGNEKLFF. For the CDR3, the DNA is TGTGCCAGCAGTTGGGACTTGGGGAATGAAAAACTGTTTTTT.

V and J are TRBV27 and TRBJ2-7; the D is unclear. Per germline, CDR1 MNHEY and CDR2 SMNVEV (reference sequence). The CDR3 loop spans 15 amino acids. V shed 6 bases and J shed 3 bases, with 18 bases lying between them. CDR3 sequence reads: CASSLFPGPNYEQYF. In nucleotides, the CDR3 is TGTGCCAGCAGCCTCTTTCCGGGCCCAAACTACGAGCAGTACTTC.

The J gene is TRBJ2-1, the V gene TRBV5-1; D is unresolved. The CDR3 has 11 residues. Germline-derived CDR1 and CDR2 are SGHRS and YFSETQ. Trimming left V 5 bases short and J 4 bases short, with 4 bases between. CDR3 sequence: CASRNYNEQFF. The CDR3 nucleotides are TGCGCCAGCAGGAATTACAATGAGCAGTTCTTC.

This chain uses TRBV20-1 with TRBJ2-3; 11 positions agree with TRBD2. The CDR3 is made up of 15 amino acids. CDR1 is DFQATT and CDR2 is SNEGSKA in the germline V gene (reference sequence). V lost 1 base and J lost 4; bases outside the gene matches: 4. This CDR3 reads CSARVLAGGSDTQYF. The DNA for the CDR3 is TGCAGTGCTAGAGTCCTAGCGGGAGGTTCAGATACGCAGTATTTT.

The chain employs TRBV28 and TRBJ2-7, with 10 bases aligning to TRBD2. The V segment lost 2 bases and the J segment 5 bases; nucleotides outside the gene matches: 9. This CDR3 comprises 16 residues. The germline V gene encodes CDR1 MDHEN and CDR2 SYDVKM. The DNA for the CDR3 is TGTGCCAGCAGTTTAGGGACTAGCGACATAAGGGACGAGCAGTACTTC. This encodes CASSLGTSDIRDEQYF.

The CDR3 DNA is TGTGCCAGCAAGTCGCAGGCAGATTACTCTGGGGCCAACGTCCTGACTTTC. This sequence encodes CASKSQADYSGANVLTF. The chain uses TRBV25-1 and TRBJ2-6, with D unclear. Trimming took 7 bases from V and 0 from J, leaving 16 bases between them. CDR1 and CDR2 from the germline V gene are MGHDK and SYGVNS. The CDR3 extends over 17 amino acids.

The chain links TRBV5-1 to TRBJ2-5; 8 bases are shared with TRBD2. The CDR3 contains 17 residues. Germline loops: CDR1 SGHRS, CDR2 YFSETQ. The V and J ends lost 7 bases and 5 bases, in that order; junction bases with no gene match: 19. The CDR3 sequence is CASAPGTSGPRMETQYF. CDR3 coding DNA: TGCGCCAGCGCCCCGGGAACTAGCGGCCCCAGGATGGAGACCCAGTACTTC.

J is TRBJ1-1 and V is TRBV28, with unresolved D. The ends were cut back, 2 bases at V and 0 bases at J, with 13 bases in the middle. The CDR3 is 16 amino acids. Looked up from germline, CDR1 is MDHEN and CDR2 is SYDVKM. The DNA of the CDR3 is TGTGCCAGCAGTTTAACTCAGGTACCTGTGAACACTGAAGCTTTCTTT. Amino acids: CASSLTQVPVNTEAFF.

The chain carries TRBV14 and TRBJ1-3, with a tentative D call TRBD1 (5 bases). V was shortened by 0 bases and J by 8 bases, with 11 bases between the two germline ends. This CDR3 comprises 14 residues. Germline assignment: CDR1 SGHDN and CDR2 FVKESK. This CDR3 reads CASSQEQDYYTIYF. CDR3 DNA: TGTGCCAGCAGCCAAGAACAGGATTACTACACCATATATTTT.

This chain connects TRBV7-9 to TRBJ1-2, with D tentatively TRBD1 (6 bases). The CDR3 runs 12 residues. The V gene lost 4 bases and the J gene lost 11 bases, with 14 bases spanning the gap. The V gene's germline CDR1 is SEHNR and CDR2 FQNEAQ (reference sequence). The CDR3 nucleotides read TGTGCCAGCAGCTCGGGACAAATGGGTTACACCTTC. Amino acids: CASSSGQMGYTF. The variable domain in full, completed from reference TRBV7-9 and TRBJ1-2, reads DTGVSQNPRHKITKRGQNVTFRCDPISEHNRLYWYRQTLGQGPEFLTYFQNEAQLEKSRLLSDRFSAERPKGSFSTLEIQRTEQGDSAMYLCASSSGQMGYTFGSGTRLTVV.

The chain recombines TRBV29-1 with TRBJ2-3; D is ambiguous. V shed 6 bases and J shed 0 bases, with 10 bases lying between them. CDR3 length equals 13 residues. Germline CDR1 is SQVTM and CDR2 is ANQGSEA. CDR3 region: CSVDSQSTDTQYF. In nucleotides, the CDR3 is TGCAGCGTCGACTCCCAGAGCACAGATACGCAGTATTTT.

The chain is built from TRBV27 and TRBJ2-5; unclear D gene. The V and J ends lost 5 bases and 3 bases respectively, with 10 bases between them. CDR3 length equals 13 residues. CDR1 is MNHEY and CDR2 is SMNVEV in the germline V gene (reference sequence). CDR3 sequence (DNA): TGTGCCAGCAGTCGACACTGGAAAGAGACCCAGTACTTC. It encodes CASSRHWKETQYF.

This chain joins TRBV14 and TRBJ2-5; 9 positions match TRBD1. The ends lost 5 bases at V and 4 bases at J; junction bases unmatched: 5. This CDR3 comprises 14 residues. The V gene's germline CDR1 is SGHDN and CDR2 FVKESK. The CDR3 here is CASSFGTGLETQYF. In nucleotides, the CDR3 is TGTGCCAGCAGCTTCGGGACAGGGTTAGAGACCCAGTACTTC.

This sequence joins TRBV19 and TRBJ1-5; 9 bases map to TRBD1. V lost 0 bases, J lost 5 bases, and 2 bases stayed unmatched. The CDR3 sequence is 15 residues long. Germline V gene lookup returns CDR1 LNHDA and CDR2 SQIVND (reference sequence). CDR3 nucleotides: TGTGCCAGTAGTATAGATACAGGGGGCTATCAGCCCCAGCATTTT. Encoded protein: CASSIDTGGYQPQHF. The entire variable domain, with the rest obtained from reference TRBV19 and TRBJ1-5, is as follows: DGGITQSPKYLFRKEGQNVTLSCEQNLNHDAMYWYRQDPGQGLRLIYYSQIVNDFQKGDIAEGYSVSREKKESFPLTVTSAQKNPTAFYLCASSIDTGGYQPQHFGDGTRLSIL.

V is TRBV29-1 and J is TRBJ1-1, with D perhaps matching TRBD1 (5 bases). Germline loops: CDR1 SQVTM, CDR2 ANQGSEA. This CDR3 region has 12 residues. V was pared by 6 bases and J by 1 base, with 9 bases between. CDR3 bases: TGCAGCGTCGTGACAGCGAACACTGAAGCTTTCTTT. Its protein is CSVVTANTEAFF. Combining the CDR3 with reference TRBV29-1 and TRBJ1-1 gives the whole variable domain SAVISQKPSRDICQRGTSLTIQCQVDSQVTMMFWYRQQPGQSLTLIATANQGSEATYESGFVIDKFPISRPNLTFSTLTVSNMSPEDSSIYLCSVVTANTEAFFGQGTRLTVV.

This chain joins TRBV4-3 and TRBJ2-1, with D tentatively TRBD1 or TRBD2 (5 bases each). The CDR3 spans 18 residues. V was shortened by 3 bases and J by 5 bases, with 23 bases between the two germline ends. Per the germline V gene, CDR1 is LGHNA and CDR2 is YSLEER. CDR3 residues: CASSQWARGGIGDNEQFF. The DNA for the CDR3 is TGCGCCAGCAGCCAGTGGGCGAGGGGCGGCATTGGAGACAATGAGCAGTTCTTC.

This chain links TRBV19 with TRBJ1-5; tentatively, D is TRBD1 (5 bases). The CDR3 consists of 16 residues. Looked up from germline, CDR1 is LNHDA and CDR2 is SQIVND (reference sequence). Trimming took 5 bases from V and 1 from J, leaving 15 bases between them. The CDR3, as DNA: TGTGCCAGTAGTCCCCATCCCGGGGCCAGCAATCAGCCCCAGCATTTT. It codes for CASSPHPGASNQPQHF.

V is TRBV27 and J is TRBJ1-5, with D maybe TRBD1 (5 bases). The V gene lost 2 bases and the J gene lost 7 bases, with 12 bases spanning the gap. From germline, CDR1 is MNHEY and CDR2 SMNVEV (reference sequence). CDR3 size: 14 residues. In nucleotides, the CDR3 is TGTGCCAGCAGTTTAGGGGGTATGGGACAGCCCCAGCATTTT. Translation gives CASSLGGMGQPQHF.

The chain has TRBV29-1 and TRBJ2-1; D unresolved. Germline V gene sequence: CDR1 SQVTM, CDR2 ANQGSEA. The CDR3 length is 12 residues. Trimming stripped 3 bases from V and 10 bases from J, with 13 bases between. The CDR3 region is CSVDSPRPEQFF. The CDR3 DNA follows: TGCAGCGTTGACTCCCCGAGGCCGGAGCAGTTCTTC.

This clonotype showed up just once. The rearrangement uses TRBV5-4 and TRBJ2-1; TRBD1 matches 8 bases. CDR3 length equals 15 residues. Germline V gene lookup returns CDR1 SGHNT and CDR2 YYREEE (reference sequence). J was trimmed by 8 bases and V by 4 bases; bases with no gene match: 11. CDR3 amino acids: CASSPGQGDLDEQFF. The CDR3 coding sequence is TGTGCCAGCAGCCCAGGACAGGGAGATCTCGATGAGCAGTTCTTC.

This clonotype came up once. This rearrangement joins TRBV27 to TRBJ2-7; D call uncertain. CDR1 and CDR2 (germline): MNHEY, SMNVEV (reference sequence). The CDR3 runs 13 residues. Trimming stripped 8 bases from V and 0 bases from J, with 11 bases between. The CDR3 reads CASSPLSSYEQYF. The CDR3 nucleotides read TGTGCCAGCTCCCCCTTGAGCTCCTACGAGCAGTACTTC.